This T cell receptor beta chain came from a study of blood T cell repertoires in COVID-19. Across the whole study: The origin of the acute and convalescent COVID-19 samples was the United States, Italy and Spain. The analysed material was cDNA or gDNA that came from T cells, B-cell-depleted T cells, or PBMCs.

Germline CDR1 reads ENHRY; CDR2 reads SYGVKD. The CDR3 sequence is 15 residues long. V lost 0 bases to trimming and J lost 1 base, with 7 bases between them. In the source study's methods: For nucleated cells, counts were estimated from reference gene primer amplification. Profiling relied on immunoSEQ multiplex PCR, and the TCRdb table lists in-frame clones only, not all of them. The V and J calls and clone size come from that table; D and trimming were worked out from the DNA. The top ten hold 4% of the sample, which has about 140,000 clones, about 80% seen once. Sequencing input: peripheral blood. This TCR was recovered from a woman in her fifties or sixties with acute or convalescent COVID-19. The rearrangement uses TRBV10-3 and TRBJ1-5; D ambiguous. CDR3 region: CAISESFQSNQPQHF. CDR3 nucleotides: TGTGCCATCAGTGAGTCCTTTCAGAGCAATCAGCCCCAGCATTTT.